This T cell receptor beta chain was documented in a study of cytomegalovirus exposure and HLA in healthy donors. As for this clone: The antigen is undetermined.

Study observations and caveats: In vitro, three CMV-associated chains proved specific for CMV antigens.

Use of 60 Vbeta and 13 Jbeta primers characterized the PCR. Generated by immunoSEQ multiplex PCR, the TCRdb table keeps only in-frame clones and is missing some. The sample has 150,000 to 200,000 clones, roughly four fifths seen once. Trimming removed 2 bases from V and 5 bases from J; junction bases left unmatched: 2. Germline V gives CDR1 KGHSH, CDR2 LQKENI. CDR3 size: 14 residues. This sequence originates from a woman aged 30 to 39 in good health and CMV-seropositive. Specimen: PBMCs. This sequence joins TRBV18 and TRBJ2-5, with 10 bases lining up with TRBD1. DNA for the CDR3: TGTGCCAGCTCACCAGACAGGGGGCAGGAGACCCAGTACTTC. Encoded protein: CASSPDRGQETQYF.